This T cell receptor (beta chain) came from a study of glioma-infiltrating T cells after dendritic cell vaccination. Whole-study context: Patients had newly diagnosed or recurrent glioblastoma and received dendritic cell vaccines. Autologous tumor lysate-pulsed dendritic cell vaccination was given between about 2002 and 2013.

From germline, CDR1 is SGHRS and CDR2 YFSETQ. Trimming cost V 4 bases and J 1 base; bases outside gene matches: 8. This CDR3 contains 16 residues. Selection required adequate fresh-frozen tumor tissue plus more than two years' survival data. Only in-frame clones appear in the TCRdb table, and some are missing; sequencing was by immunoSEQ multiplex PCR. The sample lists approximately 82,000 clones; about 90% were seen once. This clone is a singleton in its sample. This sequence was found in a human donor with glioblastoma. The source material was blood, sampled before dendritic cell vaccination. The chain couples TRBV5-1 to TRBJ1-1, with 9 nucleotides matching TRBD1. This CDR3 is CASSPGQGGWNTEAFF. As DNA, the CDR3 is TGCGCCAGCAGCCCGGGACAGGGCGGGTGGAACACTGAAGCTTTCTTT.